The present T cell receptor beta chain was sequenced within a study of OX40 agonist ivuxolimab in advanced cancers. Only in-frame clones appear in the TCRdb table, and some are missing; sequencing was by immunoSEQ multiplex PCR. The data hold under 85,000 clones, with 81% observed a single time. Germline loops: CDR1 ENHRY, CDR2 SYGVKD. This CDR3 contains 17 residues. Trimming removed 0 bases from V and 0 bases from J, with 11 bases in between. This chain joins TRBV10-3 and TRBJ1-4; TRBD1 is a possible D gene (5 bases). The sequenced sample was CD4+ or CD8+ T cells sorted from blood, obtained in a trial of the OX40 agonist ivuxolimab. The sequence derives from an adult with an advanced solid tumor such as melanoma, head and neck, liver or kidney cancer. The CDR3 coding sequence is TGTGCCATCAGTGAGTCGACTCCGGGGGCAACTAATGAAAAACTGTTTTTT. Its protein product is CAISESTPGATNEKLFF.